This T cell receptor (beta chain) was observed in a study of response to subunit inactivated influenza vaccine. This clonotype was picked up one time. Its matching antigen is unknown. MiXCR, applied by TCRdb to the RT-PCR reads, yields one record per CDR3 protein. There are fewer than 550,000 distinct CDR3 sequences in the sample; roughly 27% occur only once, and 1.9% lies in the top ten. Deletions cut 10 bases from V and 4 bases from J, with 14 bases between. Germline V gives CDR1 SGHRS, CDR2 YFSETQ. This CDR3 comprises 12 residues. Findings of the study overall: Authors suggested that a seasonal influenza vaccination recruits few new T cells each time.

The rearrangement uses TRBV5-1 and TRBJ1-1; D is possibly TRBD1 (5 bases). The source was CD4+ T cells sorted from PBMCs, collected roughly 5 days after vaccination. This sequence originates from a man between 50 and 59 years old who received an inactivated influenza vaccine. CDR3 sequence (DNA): TGCGCCGGGGACCTCTTGTGCACTGAAGCTTTCTTT. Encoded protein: CAGDLLCTEAFF. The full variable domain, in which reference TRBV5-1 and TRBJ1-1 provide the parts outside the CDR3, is KAGVTQTPRYLIKTRGQQVTLSCSPISGHRSVSWYQQTPGQGLQFLFEYFSETQRNKGNFPGRFSGRQFSNSRSEMNVSTLELGDSALYLCAGDLLCTEAFFGQGTRLTVV.